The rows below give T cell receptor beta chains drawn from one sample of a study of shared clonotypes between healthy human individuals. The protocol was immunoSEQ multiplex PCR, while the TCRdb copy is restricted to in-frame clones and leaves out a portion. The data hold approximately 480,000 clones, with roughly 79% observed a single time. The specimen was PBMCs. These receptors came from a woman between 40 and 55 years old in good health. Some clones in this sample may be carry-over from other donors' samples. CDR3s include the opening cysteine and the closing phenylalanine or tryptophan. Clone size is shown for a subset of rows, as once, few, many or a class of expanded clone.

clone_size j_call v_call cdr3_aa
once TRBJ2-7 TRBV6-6 CASSSPPSPSSYEQYF
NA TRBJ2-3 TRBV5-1 CASGQGADTQYF
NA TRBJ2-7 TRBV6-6 CASRRGIESYEQYF
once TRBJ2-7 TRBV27 CASSIGLGRYEQYF
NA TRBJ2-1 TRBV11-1 CASSPRDRRYNEQFF
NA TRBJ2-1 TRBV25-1 CASSDGRGRGYEQFF
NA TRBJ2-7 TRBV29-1 CSVGASGSYEQYF
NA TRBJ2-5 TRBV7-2 CASSLALEQTQYF
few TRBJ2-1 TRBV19 CASRLQGRDEQFF
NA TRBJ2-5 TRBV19 CASSIASGGLGTQYF
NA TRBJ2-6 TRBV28 CASRVRSGANVLTF
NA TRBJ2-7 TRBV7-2 CASSVGVGDRDYEQYF
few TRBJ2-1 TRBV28 CASSSSSGSSYNEQFF
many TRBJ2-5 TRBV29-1 CSVWTSGRPRQETQYF
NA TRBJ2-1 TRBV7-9 CASSLFGGGAYNEQFF
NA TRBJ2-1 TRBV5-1 CASSGGSDDEQFF
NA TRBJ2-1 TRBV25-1 CASSDLGLGNYNEQFF
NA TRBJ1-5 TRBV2 CASSDPVNQPQHF
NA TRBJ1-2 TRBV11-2 CASSLIRDRPNYGYTF
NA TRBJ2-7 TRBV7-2 CASSSPTSGRDEQYF
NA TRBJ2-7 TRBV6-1 CASTSVYEQYF
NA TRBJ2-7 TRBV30 CAWTDRAPWEQYF
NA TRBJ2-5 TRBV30 CAWSVAGEGTLYF
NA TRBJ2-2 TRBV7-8 CASSLTLQTGELFF
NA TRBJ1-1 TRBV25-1 CASSDLTGVNTEAFF
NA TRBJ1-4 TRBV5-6 CASSSDRFGEKLFF
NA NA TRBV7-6 CASSTLAGGPEQYF
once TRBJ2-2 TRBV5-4 CASKSYRVGDTGELFF
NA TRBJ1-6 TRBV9 CASSVAGGAVSPLHF
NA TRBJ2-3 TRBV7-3 CASSQGDTQYF
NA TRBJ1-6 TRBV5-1 CASSLLAASTNSPLHF
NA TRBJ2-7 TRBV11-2 CASSPVAGSGITYEQYF